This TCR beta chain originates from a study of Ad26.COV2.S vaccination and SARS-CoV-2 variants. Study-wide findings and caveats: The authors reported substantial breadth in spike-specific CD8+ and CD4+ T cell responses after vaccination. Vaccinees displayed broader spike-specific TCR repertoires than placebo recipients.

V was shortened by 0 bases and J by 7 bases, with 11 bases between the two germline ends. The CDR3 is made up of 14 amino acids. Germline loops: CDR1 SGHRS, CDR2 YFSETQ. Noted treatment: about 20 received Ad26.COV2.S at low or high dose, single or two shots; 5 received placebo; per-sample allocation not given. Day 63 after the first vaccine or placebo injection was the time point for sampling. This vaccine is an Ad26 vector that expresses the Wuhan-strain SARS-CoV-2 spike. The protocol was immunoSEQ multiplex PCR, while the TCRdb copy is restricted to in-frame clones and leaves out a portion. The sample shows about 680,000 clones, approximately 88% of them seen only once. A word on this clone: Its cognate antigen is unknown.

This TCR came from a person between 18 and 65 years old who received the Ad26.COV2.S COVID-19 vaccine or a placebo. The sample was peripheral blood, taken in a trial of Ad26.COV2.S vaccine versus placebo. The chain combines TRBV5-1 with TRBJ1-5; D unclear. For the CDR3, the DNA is TGCGCCAGCAGCTTGGAAGGGATCCACCAGCCCCAGCATTTT. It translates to CASSLEGIHQPQHF.